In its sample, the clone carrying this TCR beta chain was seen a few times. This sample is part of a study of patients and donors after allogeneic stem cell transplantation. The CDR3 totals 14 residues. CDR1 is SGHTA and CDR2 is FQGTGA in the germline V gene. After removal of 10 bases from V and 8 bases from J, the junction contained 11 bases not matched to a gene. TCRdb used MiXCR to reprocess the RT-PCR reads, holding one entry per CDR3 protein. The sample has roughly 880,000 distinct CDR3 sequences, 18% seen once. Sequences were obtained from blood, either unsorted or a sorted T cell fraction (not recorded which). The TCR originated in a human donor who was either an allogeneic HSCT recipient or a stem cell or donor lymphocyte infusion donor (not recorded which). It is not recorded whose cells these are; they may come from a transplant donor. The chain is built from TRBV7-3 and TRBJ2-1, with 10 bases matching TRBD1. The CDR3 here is CAISGTGVVDEQFF. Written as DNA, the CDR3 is TGTGCCATCTCCGGGACAGGGGTTGTCGATGAGCAGTTCTTC.